The 32 T cell receptor beta chains reported below all come from one sample, sequenced in a study of T cell repertoires in cytomegalovirus infection. These receptors lack a known antigen. MiXCR, run by TCRdb on the reads, gives a single entry per CDR3 protein. The data hold 550,000 to 700,000 distinct CDR3 sequences, with about 40% observed a single time. Here the sequenced sample was cultured PBMCs, taken from culture after CMV antigen stimulation. All receptors derive from a human donor in good health (CMV status not recorded). Some clones in this sample may be carry-over from other donors' samples.

This clonotype was counted only a few times. Here the CDR3 reads CATSRGGRSTDTQYF. In nucleotides, the CDR3 is TGTGCCACCAGCAGAGGGGGGAGAAGCACAGATACGCAGTATTTT. The rearrangement uses TRBV15 and TRBJ2-3; the D gene could be TRBD1 or TRBD2 (5 bases each). Trimming shortened V by 1 base and J by 0 bases, and 8 bases separated the two germline ends. This CDR3 spans 15 amino acids. Looked up from germline, CDR1 is LNHNV and CDR2 is YYDKDF (reference sequence).

This chain connects TRBV6-5 to TRBJ2-1; no clear D. The germline V and J ends were trimmed by 0 bases and 1 base, with 7 bases remaining between them. Germline V CDR1 and CDR2: MNHEY, SVGAGI. The CDR3 runs to 15 residues. CDR3 protein: CASSYSAGSYNEQFF. The CDR3 bases are TGTGCCAGCAGTTACTCGGCAGGTTCCTACAATGAGCAGTTCTTC.

This clonotype was observed a handful of times. This rearrangement joins TRBV20-1 to TRBJ2-6; D is unclear. CDR1 DFQATT and CDR2 SNEGSKA come from the germline V gene (reference sequence). The CDR3 runs to 14 residues. V gave up 1 base and J gave up 4 bases, with 8 bases separating them. The CDR3 here is CSARGRPGANVLTF. DNA for the CDR3: TGCAGTGCTAGAGGGCGGCCGGGGGCCAACGTCCTGACTTTC.

J is TRBJ2-2 and V is TRBV11-2; a weak D match, TRBD2 (6 bases). The germline V and J ends were trimmed by 1 base and 4 bases, with 7 bases remaining between them. Germline CDR1 is SGHAT and CDR2 is FQNNGV. The CDR3 totals 14 residues. CDR3 DNA sequence: TGTGCCAGCAGCTTAGGCGGGATCACCGGGGAGCTGTTTTTT. Its protein product is CASSLGGITGELFF.

This clonotype was picked up a small number of times. The chain uses TRBV6-2 or TRBV6-3 and TRBJ2-1; the match to TRBD1 covers 8 bases. This CDR3 is built from 12 residues. The ends lost 10 bases at V and 10 bases at J; junction bases unmatched: 9. Germline CDR1 MNHEY, CDR2 SVGEGT. The CDR3, as DNA: TGTGCCATCGACCAGGGGGCAGGCGAGCAGTTCTTC. Its protein is CAIDQGAGEQFF.

The rearrangement uses TRBV6-5 and TRBJ2-3, with a tentative D call TRBD2 (6 bases). Germline CDR1 MNHEY, CDR2 SVGAGI. The CDR3 consists of 15 residues. V was shortened by 3 bases and J by 2 bases, with 12 bases between the two germline ends. CDR3 DNA: TGTGCCAGCAGTTATGTCCGGGACTCCACAGATACGCAGTATTTT. Encoded protein: CASSYVRDSTDTQYF.

The gene calls are TRBV20-1 and TRBJ2-3, with 7 bases aligning to TRBD2. The CDR3 is 12 amino acids. V lost 1 base and J lost 7; bases outside the gene matches: 2. From germline, CDR1 is DFQATT and CDR2 SNEGSKA (reference sequence). The CDR3: CSARVGGNTQYF. CDR3 DNA sequence: TGCAGTGCTAGAGTGGGGGGGAATACGCAGTATTTT.

This chain links TRBV7-6 with TRBJ1-5; D gene uncertain. CDR3 length equals 15 residues. CDR1 and CDR2 (germline): SGHVS, FNYEAQ. V was cut by 1 base and J by 3 bases, with 10 bases left in between. CDR3 nucleotides: TGTGCCAGCAGCTTAGACAGTACGAACAATCAGCCCCAGCATTTT. Translating it yields CASSLDSTNNQPQHF.

This clonotype was seen more than once but under ten times. V and J are TRBV2 and TRBJ2-1; the D gene is possibly TRBD2 (6 bases). The CDR3 contains 15 residues. The V end was cut by 2 bases, the J end by 1 base, with 9 bases between. The germline gives CDR1 SNHLY, CDR2 FYNNEI. CDR3 region: CASSELGLSYNEQFF. CDR3 in DNA: TGTGCCAGCAGTGAATTGGGACTGTCCTACAATGAGCAGTTCTTC.

This clonotype showed up just a few times. The rearrangement links TRBV28 to TRBJ2-1; 7 bases match TRBD2. V shed 4 bases, J shed 6 bases, and the junction held 18 bases outside the gene matches. Germline-derived CDR1 and CDR2 are MDHEN and SYDVKM. The CDR3 runs to 18 residues. CDR3 DNA: TGTGCCAGCAGTTCTAGGCCTGGGTGGACTAGAAATGGCAATGAGCAGTTCTTC. Its translation: CASSSRPGWTRNGNEQFF.

The CDR3 DNA reads as TGTGCCAGCAGCTCGGGGGTCCGCAATGAGCAGTTCTTC. Translating gives CASSSGVRNEQFF. The chain combines TRBV7-6 with TRBJ2-1, with D possibly TRBD2 on 6 matching bases. V was clipped by 4 bases and J by 6 bases, with 10 bases between them. The CDR3 has 13 amino acids. Germline loops: CDR1 SGHVS, CDR2 FNYEAQ.

The chain combines TRBV25-1 with TRBJ1-1; D call uncertain. The germline gives CDR1 MGHDK, CDR2 SYGVNS. Trimming cost V 6 bases and J 3 bases, with 11 bases left between them. The CDR3 length is 13 residues. The CDR3 is CASRQDTYTEAFF. CDR3 sequence (DNA): TGTGCCAGCAGGCAAGACACTTACACTGAAGCTTTCTTT.

V usage is TRBV20-1 and J usage is TRBJ2-3, with unresolved D. V was shortened by 0 bases and J by 3 bases, with 13 bases between the two germline ends. The germline CDR1 and CDR2 sequences are DFQATT and SNEGSKA (reference sequence). The CDR3 runs to 15 residues. Here the CDR3 DNA reads TGCAGTGCTAGAGATCAGCGACGGCAAACAGATACGCAGTATTTT. This codes for CSARDQRRQTDTQYF.

The gene calls are TRBV7-9 and TRBJ1-6, with unresolved D. Germline-derived CDR1 and CDR2 are SEHNR and FQNEAQ (reference sequence). The CDR3 covers 13 residues. V gave up 4 bases and J gave up 8 bases, with 9 bases separating them. CDR3 in amino acids: CASSSRGYSPLHF. The CDR3 DNA follows: TGTGCCAGCAGCTCCCGTGGGTATTCACCCCTCCACTTT.

This chain uses TRBV14 with TRBJ1-6; 9 positions agree with TRBD1. Germline CDR1 is SGHDN and CDR2 is FVKESK. V was clipped by 4 bases and J by 3 bases; unmatched bases: 1. CDR3 length equals 15 residues. The CDR3 loop reads CASSRGQGYNSPLHF. The CDR3 bases are TGTGCCAGCAGCCGGGGACAGGGCTATAATTCACCCCTCCACTTT. Based on the CDR3 plus reference TRBV14 and TRBJ1-6, the full variable domain is EAGVTQFPSHSVIEKGQTVTLRCDPISGHDNLYWYRRVMGKEIKFLLHFVKESKQDESGMPNNRFLAERTGGTYSTLKVQPAELEDSGVYFCASSRGQGYNSPLHFGNGTRLTVT.

This clonotype was counted ten times or more. The rearrangement joins TRBV7-8 to TRBJ2-5; no clear D. Germline assignment: CDR1 SGHVS and CDR2 FQNEAQ. V dropped 5 bases and J dropped 2 bases, with 0 bases sitting between them. This CDR3 comprises 10 residues. CDR3 DNA sequence: TGTGCCAGCAGCCAAGAGACCCAGTACTTC. The encoded protein is CASSQETQYF.

The chain has TRBV12-3 or TRBV12-4 and TRBJ2-1; 10 nucleotides match TRBD2. There are 15 residues in the CDR3. V was clipped by 5 bases and J by 3 bases; unmatched bases: 4. CDR3 coding DNA: TGTGCCAGCAGTCAAGCGGGGGGGATCTACAATGAGCAGTTCTTC. Translating gives CASSQAGGIYNEQFF.

The chain couples TRBV27 to TRBJ2-1, with D unclear. Trimming left V 6 bases short and J 4 bases short, with 25 bases between. Looked up from germline, CDR1 is MNHEY and CDR2 is SMNVEV (reference sequence). The CDR3 has 18 residues. The DNA of the CDR3 is TGTGCCAGCAGCCTAACTAAGCCCTTTGCGGAGAGATACAATGAGCAGTTCTTC. Amino acids: CASSLTKPFAERYNEQFF.

The chain employs TRBV6-2 or TRBV6-3 and TRBJ1-5; D unresolved. Germline lookup yields CDR1 MNHEY and CDR2 SVGEGT. The CDR3 length is 14 residues. Deletions cut 7 bases from V and 0 bases from J, with 10 bases between. CDR3 coding DNA: TGTGCCAGCAAACGACGGGATAGCAATCAGCCCCAGCATTTT. Amino acid sequence: CASKRRDSNQPQHF.

The DNA of the CDR3 is TGCAGTGCGGCCGGGGGTGGCACTGAAGCTTTCTTT. This gives the protein CSAAGGGTEAFF. The rearrangement joins TRBV20-1 to TRBJ1-1, with D perhaps TRBD1 (5 bases). Germline V gives CDR1 DFQATT, CDR2 SNEGSKA (reference sequence). V lost 6 bases, J lost 4 bases, and 12 bases lay in between. The CDR3 loop spans 12 amino acids.

The J gene is TRBJ1-2, the V gene TRBV7-2, with D perhaps matching TRBD1 (6 bases). V was cut by 3 bases and J by 7 bases, with 18 bases left in between. The CDR3 extends over 15 amino acids. Germline V CDR1 and CDR2: SGHTA, FQGNSA. The CDR3 spells CASSFLGGARSGYTF. DNA of the CDR3: TGTGCCAGCAGCTTCCTAGGGGGGGCGCGCAGTGGCTACACCTTC.

The rearrangement links TRBV6-1 to TRBJ2-6, with D perhaps given as TRBD1 or TRBD2 (5 bases each). This CDR3 spans 17 amino acids. V lost 7 bases to trimming and J lost 0 bases, with 16 bases between them. CDR1 is MNHNS and CDR2 is SASEGT in the germline V gene. The CDR3 DNA follows: TGTGCCAGCATTGGGGGTTCTTCTAACTCTGGGGCCAACGTCCTGACTTTC. Residues: CASIGGSSNSGANVLTF.

CDR3 bases: TGTGCCAGCAGTAGAGGTGACGGCGAGCAGCCCCAGCATTTT. It yields the protein CASSRGDGEQPQHF. The chain couples TRBV7-4 to TRBJ1-5; D gene ambiguous. This CDR3 is built from 14 residues. Germline lookup yields CDR1 SGHVT and CDR2 SQSDAQ. The germline V and J ends were trimmed by 6 bases and 7 bases, with 16 bases remaining between them. Using reference TRBV7-4 and TRBJ1-5 for the parts outside the CDR3, the full variable domain is GAGVSQSPRYKVAKRGRDVALRCDSISGHVTLYWYRQTLGQGSEVLTYSQSDAQRDKSGRPSGRFSAERPERSVSTLKIQRTEQGDSAVYLCASSRGDGEQPQHFGDGTRLSIL.

This clonotype was observed once. The CDR3 spells CATKPAGFGTEAFF. Here the CDR3 DNA reads TGTGCCACCAAACCCGCAGGGTTTGGCACTGAAGCTTTCTTT. J is TRBJ1-1 and V is TRBV10-3; tentatively, D is TRBD1 (5 bases). The V end lost 10 bases, the J end lost 4 bases, and 19 bases lay between the germline ends. CDR1 is ENHRY and CDR2 is SYGVKD in the germline V gene. The CDR3 has 14 amino acids.

The gene calls are TRBV27 and TRBJ2-5, with TRBD1 matching 11 bases. CDR1 MNHEY and CDR2 SMNVEV come from the germline V gene (reference sequence). The CDR3 sequence is 17 residues long. Germline trimming cut 8 bases from V and 0 bases from J; bases unmatched to any gene: 11. In DNA form, the CDR3 reads TGTGCCAGCGGACAGGGGGCGGTTAGCAGGTACCAAGAGACCCAGTACTTC. It yields the protein CASGQGAVSRYQETQYF.

The chain combines TRBV2 with TRBJ1-1; unclear D gene. The V gene's germline CDR1 is SNHLY and CDR2 FYNNEI. V lost 2 bases to trimming and J lost 7 bases, with 8 bases between them. The CDR3 spans 12 residues. The DNA of the CDR3 is TGTGCCAGCAGTGAATTCCCAGGTGAAGCTTTCTTT. Encoded protein: CASSEFPGEAFF. The full variable domain, in which reference TRBV2 and TRBJ1-1 provide the parts outside the CDR3, is EPEVTQTPSHQVTQMGQEVILRCVPISNHLYFYWYRQILGQKVEFLVSFYNNEISEKSEIFDDQFSVERPDGSNFTLKIRSTKLEDSAMYFCASSEFPGEAFFGQGTRLTVV.

The chain employs TRBV12-3 or TRBV12-4 and TRBJ1-2; possibly TRBD1 for D (6 bases). V was trimmed by 5 bases and J by 7 bases, leaving 23 bases between them. The CDR3 totals 16 residues. DNA for the CDR3: TGTGCCAGCAGTCCAATCGGAGGGGGGGCGGTCAGTGGCTACACCTTC. This encodes CASSPIGGGAVSGYTF.

This clonotype appeared many times. The rearrangement joins TRBV5-8 to TRBJ2-6, with 8 bases identical to TRBD1. The length of the CDR3 is 16 residues. Per the germline V gene, CDR1 is SGHTS and CDR2 is YDEGEE. With V trimmed by 0 bases and J by 3 bases, 2 bases remained unmatched. The CDR3 sequence: CASSLVGTGGANVLTF. CDR3 coding DNA: TGTGCCAGCAGCTTGGTCGGGACAGGTGGGGCCAACGTCCTGACTTTC.

This chain uses TRBV18 with TRBJ2-7; 9 bases align to TRBD1. This CDR3 has 14 residues. The trim removed 1 base at V and 4 bases at J, leaving 2 bases unmatched. Germline-derived CDR1 and CDR2 are KGHSH and LQKENI. The CDR3 spells CASSPQTGGYEQYF. DNA of the CDR3: TGTGCCAGCTCACCACAGACAGGGGGGTACGAGCAGTACTTC. The full variable domain, with the rest looked up from reference TRBV18 and TRBJ2-7, is NAGVMQNPRHLVRRRGQEARLRCSPMKGHSHVYWYRQLPEEGLKFMVYLQKENIIDESGMPKERFSAEFPKEGPSILRIQQVVRGDSAAYFCASSPQTGGYEQYFGPGTRLTVT.

At least ten counts were recorded for this clonotype. The V gene is TRBV6-6, the J gene TRBJ2-4; maybe TRBD1 (5 bases). Between the trimmed V and J ends, which lost 7 bases and 0 bases, there was a span of 10 bases. The CDR3 sequence is 14 residues long. The germline V gene encodes CDR1 MNHNY and CDR2 SVGAGI (reference sequence). Here the CDR3 DNA reads TGTGCCAGCACCACAGGCCTAGCCAAAAACATTCAGTACTTC. Translating gives CASTTGLAKNIQYF.

The rearrangement uses TRBV10-2 and TRBJ2-7; 10 positions agree with TRBD2. V shed 7 bases, J shed 3 bases, and the junction held 6 bases outside the gene matches. This CDR3 has 14 residues. The V gene's germline CDR1 is WSHSY and CDR2 SAAADI. The CDR3 DNA sequence: TGCGCCAGCACCCGACTAGCGGGTAGCTACGAGCAGTACTTC. Translated, it gives CASTRLAGSYEQYF.

Many counts were recorded for this clonotype. This chain uses TRBV7-2 with TRBJ1-5, with D tentatively TRBD1 (6 bases). The germline CDR1 and CDR2 sequences are SGHTA and FQGNSA. Trimming shortened V by 2 bases and J by 7 bases, and 9 bases separated the two germline ends. The CDR3 length is 13 residues. CDR3 DNA sequence: TGTGCCAGCAGCTTACACAGGGACCAGCCCCAGCATTTT. Translated: CASSLHRDQPQHF.